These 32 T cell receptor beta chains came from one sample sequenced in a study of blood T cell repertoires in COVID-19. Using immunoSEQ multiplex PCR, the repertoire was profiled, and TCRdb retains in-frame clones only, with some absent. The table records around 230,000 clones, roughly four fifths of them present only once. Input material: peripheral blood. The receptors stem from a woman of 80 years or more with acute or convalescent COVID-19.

The CDR3 DNA sequence: TGTGCCAGCAGCCCCCCGGGGGGGCCTGATCTATACAATGAGCAGTTCTTC. Translation gives CASSPPGGPDLYNEQFF. The gene calls are TRBV7-9 and TRBJ2-1; 8 bases line up with TRBD2. Trimming cost V 5 bases and J 4 bases; bases outside gene matches: 13. The CDR3 contains 17 residues. Germline values: CDR1 SEHNR, CDR2 FQNEAQ (reference sequence).

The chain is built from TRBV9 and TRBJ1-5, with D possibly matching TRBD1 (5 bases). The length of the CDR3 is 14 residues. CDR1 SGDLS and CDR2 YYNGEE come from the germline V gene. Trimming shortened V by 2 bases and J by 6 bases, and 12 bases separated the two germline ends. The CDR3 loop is CASSVGTGGQPQHF. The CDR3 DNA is TGTGCCAGCAGCGTGGGGACGGGGGGTCAGCCCCAGCATTTT.

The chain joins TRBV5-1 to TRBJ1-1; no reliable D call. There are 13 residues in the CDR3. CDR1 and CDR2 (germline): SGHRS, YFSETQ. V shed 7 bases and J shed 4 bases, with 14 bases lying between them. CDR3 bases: TGCGCCAGCCAGATTTTTGAGGGCACTGAAGCTTTCTTT. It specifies CASQIFEGTEAFF.

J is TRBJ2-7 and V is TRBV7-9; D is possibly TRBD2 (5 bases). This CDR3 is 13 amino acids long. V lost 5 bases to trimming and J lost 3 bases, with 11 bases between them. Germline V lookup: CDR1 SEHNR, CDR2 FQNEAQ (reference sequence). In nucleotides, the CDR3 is TGTGCCAGCAGCCAGAGGGTAGGCTACGAGCAGTACTTC. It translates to CASSQRVGYEQYF.

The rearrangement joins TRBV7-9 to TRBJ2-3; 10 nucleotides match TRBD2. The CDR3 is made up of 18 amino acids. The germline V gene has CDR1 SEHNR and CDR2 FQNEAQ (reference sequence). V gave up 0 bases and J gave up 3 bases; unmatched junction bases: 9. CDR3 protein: CASSLASRIAGGTDTQYF. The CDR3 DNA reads TGTGCCAGCAGCTTAGCTTCTCGAATAGCGGGGGGTACAGATACGCAGTATTTT. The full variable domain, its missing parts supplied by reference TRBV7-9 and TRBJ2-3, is DTGVSQNPRHKITKRGQNVTFRCDPISEHNRLYWYRQTLGQGPEFLTYFQNEAQLEKSRLLSDRFSAERPKGSFSTLEIQRTEQGDSAMYLCASSLASRIAGGTDTQYFGPGTRLTVL.

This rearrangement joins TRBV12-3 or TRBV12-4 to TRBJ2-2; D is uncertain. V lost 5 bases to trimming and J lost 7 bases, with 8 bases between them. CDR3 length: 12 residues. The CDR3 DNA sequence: TGTGCCAGCAGTCTGAGGAGCGGGGAGCTGTTTTTT. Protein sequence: CASSLRSGELFF.

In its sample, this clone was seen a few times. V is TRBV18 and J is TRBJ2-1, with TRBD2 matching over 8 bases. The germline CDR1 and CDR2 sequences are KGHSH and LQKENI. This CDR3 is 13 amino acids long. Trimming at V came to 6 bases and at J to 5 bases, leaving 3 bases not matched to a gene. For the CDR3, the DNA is TGTGCCAGCTCTTCGGGGGGGGACAATGAGCAGTTCTTC. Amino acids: CASSSGGDNEQFF.

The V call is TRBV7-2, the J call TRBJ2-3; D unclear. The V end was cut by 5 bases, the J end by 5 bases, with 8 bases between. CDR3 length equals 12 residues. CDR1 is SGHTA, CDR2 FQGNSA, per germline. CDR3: CASSPGGDTQYF. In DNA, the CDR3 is TGTGCCAGCAGCCCGGGTGGAGATACGCAGTATTTT.

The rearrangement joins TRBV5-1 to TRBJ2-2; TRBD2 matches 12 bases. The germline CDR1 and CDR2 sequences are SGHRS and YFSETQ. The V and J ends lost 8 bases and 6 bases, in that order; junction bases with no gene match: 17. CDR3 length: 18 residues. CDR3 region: CASTFRPTSGGASGELFF. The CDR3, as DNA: TGCGCCAGTACCTTTAGGCCGACTAGCGGGGGTGCATCCGGGGAGCTGTTTTTT.

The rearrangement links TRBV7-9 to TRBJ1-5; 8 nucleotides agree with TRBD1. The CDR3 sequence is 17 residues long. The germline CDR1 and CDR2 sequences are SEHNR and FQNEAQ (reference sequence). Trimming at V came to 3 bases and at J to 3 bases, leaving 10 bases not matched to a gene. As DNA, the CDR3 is TGTGCCAGCAGCTTGACAGGGGCCGGACCTATCAATCAGCCCCAGCATTTT. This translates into CASSLTGAGPINQPQHF. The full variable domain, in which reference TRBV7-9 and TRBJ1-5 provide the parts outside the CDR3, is DTGVSQNPRHKITKRGQNVTFRCDPISEHNRLYWYRQTLGQGPEFLTYFQNEAQLEKSRLLSDRFSAERPKGSFSTLEIQRTEQGDSAMYLCASSLTGAGPINQPQHFGDGTRLSIL.

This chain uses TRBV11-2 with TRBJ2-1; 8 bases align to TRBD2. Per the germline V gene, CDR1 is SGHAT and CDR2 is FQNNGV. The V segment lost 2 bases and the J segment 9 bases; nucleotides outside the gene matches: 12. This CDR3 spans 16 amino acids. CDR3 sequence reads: CASSLWVAGTRGEQFF. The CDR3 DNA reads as TGTGCCAGCAGCTTATGGGTAGCGGGGACACGGGGTGAGCAGTTCTTC.

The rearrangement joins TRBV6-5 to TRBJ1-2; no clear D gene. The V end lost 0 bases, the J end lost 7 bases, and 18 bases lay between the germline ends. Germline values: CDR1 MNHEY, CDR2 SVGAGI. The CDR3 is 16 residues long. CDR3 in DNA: TGTGCCAGCAGTTACTCTAGGGCGCGGGTATTCCTTGGCTACACCTTC. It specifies CASSYSRARVFLGYTF.

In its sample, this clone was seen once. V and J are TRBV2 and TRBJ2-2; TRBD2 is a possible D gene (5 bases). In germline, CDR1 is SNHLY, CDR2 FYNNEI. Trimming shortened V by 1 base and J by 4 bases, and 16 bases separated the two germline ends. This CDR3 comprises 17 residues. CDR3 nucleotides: TGTGCCAGCAGTGAAGGTCCGTACCCTCGGGGCACCGGGGAGCTGTTTTTT. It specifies CASSEGPYPRGTGELFF.

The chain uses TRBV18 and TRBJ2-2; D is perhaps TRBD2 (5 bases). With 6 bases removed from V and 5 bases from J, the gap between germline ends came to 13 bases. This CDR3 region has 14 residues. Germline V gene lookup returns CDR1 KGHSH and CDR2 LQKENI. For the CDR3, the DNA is TGTGCCAGCTCCTTCTTAGCGCAAACCGGGGAGCTGTTTTTT. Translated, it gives CASSFLAQTGELFF.

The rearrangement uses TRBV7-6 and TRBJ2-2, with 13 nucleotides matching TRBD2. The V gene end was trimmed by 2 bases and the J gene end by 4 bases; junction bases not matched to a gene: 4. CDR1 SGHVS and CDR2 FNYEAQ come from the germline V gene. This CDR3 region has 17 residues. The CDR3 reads CASSLSTSGGATGELFF. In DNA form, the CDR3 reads TGTGCCAGCAGCTTAAGTACTAGCGGGGGGGCCACCGGGGAGCTGTTTTTT.

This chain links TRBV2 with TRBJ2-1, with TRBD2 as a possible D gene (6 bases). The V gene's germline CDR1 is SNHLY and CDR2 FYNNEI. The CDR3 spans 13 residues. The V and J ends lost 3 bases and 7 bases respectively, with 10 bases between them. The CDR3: CASSEEGRNEQFF. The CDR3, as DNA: TGTGCCAGCAGTGAGGAGGGAAGGAATGAGCAGTTCTTC.

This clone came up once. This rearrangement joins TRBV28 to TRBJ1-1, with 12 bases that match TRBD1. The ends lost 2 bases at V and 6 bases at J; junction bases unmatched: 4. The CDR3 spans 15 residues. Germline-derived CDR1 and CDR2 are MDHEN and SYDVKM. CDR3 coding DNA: TGTGCCAGCAGTTTAGCCGGGACAGGGGGCCCTGAAGCTTTCTTT. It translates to CASSLAGTGGPEAFF. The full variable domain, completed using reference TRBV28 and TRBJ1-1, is DVKVTQSSRYLVKRTGEKVFLECVQDMDHENMFWYRQDPGLGLRLIYFSYDVKMKEKGDIPEGYSVSREKKERFSLILESASTNQTSMYLCASSLAGTGGPEAFFGQGTRLTVV.

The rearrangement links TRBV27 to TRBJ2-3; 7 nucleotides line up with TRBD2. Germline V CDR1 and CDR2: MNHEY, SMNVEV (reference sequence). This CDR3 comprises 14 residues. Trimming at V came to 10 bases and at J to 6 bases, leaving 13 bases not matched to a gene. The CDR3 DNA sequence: TGTGCCACCTCGCCTTGGGGGGAGGGGGATACGCAGTATTTT. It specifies CATSPWGEGDTQYF.

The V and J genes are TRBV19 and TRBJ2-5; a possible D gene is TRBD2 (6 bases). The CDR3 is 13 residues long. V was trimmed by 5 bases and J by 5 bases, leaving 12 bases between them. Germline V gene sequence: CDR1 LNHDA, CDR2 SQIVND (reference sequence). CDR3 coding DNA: TGTGCCAGTAGTCGGGGGAACTGGGAGACCCAGTACTTC. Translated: CASSRGNWETQYF.

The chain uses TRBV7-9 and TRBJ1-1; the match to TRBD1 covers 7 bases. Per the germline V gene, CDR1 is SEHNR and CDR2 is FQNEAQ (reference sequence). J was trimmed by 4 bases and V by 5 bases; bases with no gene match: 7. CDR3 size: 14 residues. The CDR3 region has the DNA TGTGCCAGCAGCCTCCGGGACAGTGTCACTGAAGCTTTCTTT. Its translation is CASSLRDSVTEAFF.

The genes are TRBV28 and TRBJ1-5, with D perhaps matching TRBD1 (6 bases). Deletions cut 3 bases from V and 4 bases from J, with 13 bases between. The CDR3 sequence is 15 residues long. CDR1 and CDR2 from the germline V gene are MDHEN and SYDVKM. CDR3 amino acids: CASSFGQNFNQPQHF. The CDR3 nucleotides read TGTGCCAGCAGTTTCGGACAGAACTTTAATCAGCCCCAGCATTTT. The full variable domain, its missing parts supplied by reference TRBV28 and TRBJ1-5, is DVKVTQSSRYLVKRTGEKVFLECVQDMDHENMFWYRQDPGLGLRLIYFSYDVKMKEKGDIPEGYSVSREKKERFSLILESASTNQTSMYLCASSFGQNFNQPQHFGDGTRLSIL.

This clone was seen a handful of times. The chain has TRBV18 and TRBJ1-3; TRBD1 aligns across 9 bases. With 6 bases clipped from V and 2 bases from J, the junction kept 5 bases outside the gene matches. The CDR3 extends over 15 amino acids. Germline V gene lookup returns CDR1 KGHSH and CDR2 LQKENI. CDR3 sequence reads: CASSWGTGPGNTIYF. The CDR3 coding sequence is TGTGCCAGCTCCTGGGGGACAGGGCCTGGAAACACCATATATTTT.

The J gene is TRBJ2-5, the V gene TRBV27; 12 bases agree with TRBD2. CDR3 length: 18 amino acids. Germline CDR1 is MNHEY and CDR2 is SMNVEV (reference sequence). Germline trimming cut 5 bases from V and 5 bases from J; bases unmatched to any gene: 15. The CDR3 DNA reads TGTGCCAGCAGTCCCCAGACGCCTAGCGGGGGGGCCGCGGAGACCCAGTACTTC. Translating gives CASSPQTPSGGAAETQYF.

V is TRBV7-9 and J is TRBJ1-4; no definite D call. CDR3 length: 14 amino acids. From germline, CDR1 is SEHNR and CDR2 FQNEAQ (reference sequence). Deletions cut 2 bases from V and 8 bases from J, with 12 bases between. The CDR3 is CASSLTLSAEKLFF. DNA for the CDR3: TGTGCCAGCAGCTTAACGCTTAGTGCGGAAAAACTGTTTTTT.

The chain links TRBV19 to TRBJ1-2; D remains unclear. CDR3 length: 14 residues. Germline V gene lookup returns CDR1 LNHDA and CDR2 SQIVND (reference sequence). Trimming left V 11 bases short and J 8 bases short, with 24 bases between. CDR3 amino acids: CASTSRNYPKGYTF. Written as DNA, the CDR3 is TGTGCCTCAACGTCAAGAAACTACCCTAAAGGCTACACCTTC.

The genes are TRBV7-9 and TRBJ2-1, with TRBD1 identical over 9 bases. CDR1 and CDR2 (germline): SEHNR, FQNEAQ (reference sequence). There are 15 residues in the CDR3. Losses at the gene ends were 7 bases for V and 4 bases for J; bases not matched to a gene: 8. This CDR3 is CASTLGDRGYNEQFF. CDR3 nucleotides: TGTGCCAGCACCCTAGGCGACAGGGGGTACAATGAGCAGTTCTTC.

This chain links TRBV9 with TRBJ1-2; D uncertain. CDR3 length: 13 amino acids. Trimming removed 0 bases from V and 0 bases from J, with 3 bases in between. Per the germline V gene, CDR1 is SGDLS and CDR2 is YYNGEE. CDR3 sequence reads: CASSVAANYGYTF. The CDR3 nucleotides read TGTGCCAGCAGCGTAGCGGCTAACTATGGCTACACCTTC.

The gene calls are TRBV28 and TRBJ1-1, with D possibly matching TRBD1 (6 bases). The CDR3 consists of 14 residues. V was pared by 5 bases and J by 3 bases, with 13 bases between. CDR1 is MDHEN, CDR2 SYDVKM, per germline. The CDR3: CASSRGGDHTEAFF. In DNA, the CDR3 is TGTGCCAGCAGTAGGGGGGGGGATCACACTGAAGCTTTCTTT. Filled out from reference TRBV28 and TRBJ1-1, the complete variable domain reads DVKVTQSSRYLVKRTGEKVFLECVQDMDHENMFWYRQDPGLGLRLIYFSYDVKMKEKGDIPEGYSVSREKKERFSLILESASTNQTSMYLCASSRGGDHTEAFFGQGTRLTVV.

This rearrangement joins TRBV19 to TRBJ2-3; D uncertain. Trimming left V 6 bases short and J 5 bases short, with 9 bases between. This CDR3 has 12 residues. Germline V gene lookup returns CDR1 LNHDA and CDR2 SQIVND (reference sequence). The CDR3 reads CASSPNEDTQYF. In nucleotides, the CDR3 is TGTGCCAGTAGCCCTAACGAAGATACGCAGTATTTT. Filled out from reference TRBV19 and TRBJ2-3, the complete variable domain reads DGGITQSPKYLFRKEGQNVTLSCEQNLNHDAMYWYRQDPGQGLRLIYYSQIVNDFQKGDIAEGYSVSREKKESFPLTVTSAQKNPTAFYLCASSPNEDTQYFGPGTRLTVL.

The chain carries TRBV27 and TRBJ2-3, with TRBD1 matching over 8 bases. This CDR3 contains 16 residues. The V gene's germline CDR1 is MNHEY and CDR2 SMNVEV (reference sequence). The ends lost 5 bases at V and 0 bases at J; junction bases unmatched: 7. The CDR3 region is CASSPGQGASTDTQYF. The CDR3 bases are TGTGCCAGCAGTCCCGGACAGGGTGCTAGCACAGATACGCAGTATTTT.

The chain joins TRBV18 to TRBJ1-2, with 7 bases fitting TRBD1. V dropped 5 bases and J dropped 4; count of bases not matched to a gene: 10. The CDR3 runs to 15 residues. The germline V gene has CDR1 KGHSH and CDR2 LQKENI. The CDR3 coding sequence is TGTGCCAGCTCATCGGGACAGTCGCTCACCTATGGCTACACCTTC. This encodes CASSSGQSLTYGYTF.

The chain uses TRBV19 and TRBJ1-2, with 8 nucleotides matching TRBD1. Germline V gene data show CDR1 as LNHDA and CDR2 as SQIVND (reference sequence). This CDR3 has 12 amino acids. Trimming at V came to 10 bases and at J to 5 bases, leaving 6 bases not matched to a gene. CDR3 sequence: CATRTGKYGYTF. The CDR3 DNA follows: TGTGCCACCAGGACAGGGAAATATGGCTACACCTTC. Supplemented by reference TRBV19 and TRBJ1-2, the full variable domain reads DGGITQSPKYLFRKEGQNVTLSCEQNLNHDAMYWYRQDPGQGLRLIYYSQIVNDFQKGDIAEGYSVSREKKESFPLTVTSAQKNPTAFYLCATRTGKYGYTFGSGTRLTVV.